The 6 T cell receptor beta chains below were found in one sample sequenced in a study of T cells in Graves' hyperthyroidism and ophthalmopathy. Researchers amplified the TCR beta CDR3 regions from RNA transcripts. First-round RT-PCR targeting the TCR CDR3 was performed with the HTBI primer set. TCRdb analysed the multiplex PCR reads with MiXCR anew, one entry per CDR3 protein. In the table there are just under 750,000 distinct CDR3 sequences, over 35% of which are singletons. Sequencing input: blood. The receptors come from a woman aged 40 to 55 with Graves' hyperthyroidism.

This clonotype has more than one count but fewer than ten. One end of the junction is discordant with germline, which a read error may explain. The gene calls are TRBV10-3 and TRBJ2-7; D is unresolved. This CDR3 is 14 amino acids long. CDR1 ENHRY and CDR2 SYGVKD come from the germline V gene. CDR3 sequence: CASSSRGTETEQYF. In DNA, the CDR3 is TGTGCCAGCAGTTCGCGCGGAACAGAGACCGAGCAGTACTTC.

This clonotype has just a few counts. The gene calls are TRBV7-9 and TRBJ2-7; D gene ambiguous. Germline V gives CDR1 SEHNR, CDR2 FQNEAQ (reference sequence). V gave up 3 bases and J gave up 2 bases, with 14 bases separating them. The CDR3 runs 15 residues. DNA of the CDR3: TGTGCCAGCAGCTTTGTTACAGCCGGCACCTACGAGCAGTACTTC. This encodes CASSFVTAGTYEQYF.

The table lists this clonotype with a few counts. CDR3 DNA sequence: TGTGCCAGCAGCCAAGAGTCTTCGGGACAGAATAATTCACCCCTCCACTTT. Translating it yields CASSQESSGQNNSPLHF. This sequence joins TRBV7-9 and TRBJ1-6; 7 bases agree with TRBD1. After removal of 5 bases from V and 5 bases from J, the junction contained 12 bases not matched to a gene. The V gene's germline CDR1 is SEHNR and CDR2 FQNEAQ (reference sequence). CDR3 length equals 17 residues. Full variable domain (remainder filled in from reference TRBV7-9 and TRBJ1-6): DTGVSQNPRHKITKRGQNVTFRCDPISEHNRLYWYRQTLGQGPEFLTYFQNEAQLEKSRLLSDRFSAERPKGSFSTLEIQRTEQGDSAMYLCASSQESSGQNNSPLHFGNGTRLTVT.

The rearrangement joins TRBV7-9 to TRBJ1-1; a possible D gene is TRBD1 (6 bases). Trimming left V 4 bases short and J 1 base short, with 16 bases between. The CDR3 is made up of 16 amino acids. Germline CDR1 and CDR2: SEHNR and FQNEAQ (reference sequence). This chain's CDR3 is CASSSTRQAKNTEAFF. The CDR3 DNA reads TGTGCCAGCAGCTCAACTCGACAGGCCAAGAACACTGAAGCTTTCTTT.

This clonotype showed up just a few times. This chain connects TRBV5-4 to TRBJ2-7; D unclear. Germline V gene data show CDR1 as SGHNT and CDR2 as YYREEE (reference sequence). The CDR3 length is 11 residues. Between the trimmed V and J ends, which lost 4 bases and 5 bases, there was a span of 7 bases. CDR3 sequence: CASSQFNEQYF. The CDR3 DNA reads TGTGCCAGCAGCCAATTCAACGAGCAGTACTTC.

The rearrangement joins TRBV20-1 to TRBJ2-7; 10 bases fit TRBD1. The V gene end was trimmed by 2 bases and the J gene end by 4 bases; junction bases not matched to a gene: 11. The CDR3 length is 16 residues. The germline gives CDR1 DFQATT, CDR2 SNEGSKA (reference sequence). CDR3 loop: CSARRGQGGRLYEQYF. The DNA of the CDR3 is TGCAGTGCTAGAAGAGGACAGGGGGGACGATTGTACGAGCAGTACTTC.